A selection of T cell receptor beta chains follows, all from one sample in a study of OX40 agonist ivuxolimab in advanced cancers. Sequenced by immunoSEQ multiplex PCR; TCRdb stores in-frame clones only, minus some. In the table there are about 20,000 clones, about 70% of which are singletons. The source was CD4+ or CD8+ T cells sorted from blood, collected in a trial of the OX40 agonist ivuxolimab. All receptors derive from an adult with an advanced solid tumor such as melanoma, head and neck, liver or kidney cancer. The CDR3 runs from the conserved cysteine through the conserved F or W. A D gene is named only where the DNA matches it firmly. The listing skips clone size in some rows; elsewhere it reads once, few, many or a size class.

CASSMCPRGAEAFF,TGTGCCAGCAGCATGTGCCCTCGAGGGGCTGAAGCTTTCTTT,-,TRBV21-1,-,TRBJ1-1
CATSSFRQSEKLFF,TGTGCCACCAGCAGTTTTAGACAGTCAGAAAAACTGTTTTTT,-,TRBV15,-,TRBJ1-4
CASSLYTGNTIYF,TGTGCCAGCAGCTTGTACACTGGAAACACCATATATTTT,-,TRBV11-3,-,TRBJ1-3
CASSLAGEEVNTEAFF,TGTGCCAGCAGCTTAGCCGGGGAAGAAGTGAACACTGAAGCTTTCTTT,-,TRBV7-8,-,TRBJ1-1
CASSQEELAGDTQYF,TGTGCCAGCAGCCAAGAAGAACTAGCGGGAGATACGCAGTATTTT,-,TRBV4-2,TRBD2,TRBJ2-3
CASSLQELTEAFF,TGCGCCAGCAGCTTGCAGGAGCTAACTGAAGCTTTCTTT,-,TRBV5-1,-,TRBJ1-1
CASSEEVIPYEQYF,TGTGCCAGCAGTGAAGAGGTGATTCCCTACGAGCAGTACTTC,-,TRBV2,-,TRBJ2-7
CASSLAPTGAKNIQYF,TGTGCCAGCAGCTTAGCTCCGACAGGCGCTAAAAACATTCAGTACTTC,few,TRBV13,-,TRBJ2-4
CASSLARVQGSGNTIYF,TGTGCCAGCAGCTTAGCCCGGGTACAGGGTTCTGGAAACACCATATATTTT,once,TRBV11-3,-,TRBJ1-3
CASSEGGQDYTEAFF,TGTGCCAGCAGTGAAGGGGGACAGGACTACACTGAAGCTTTCTTT,few,TRBV2,TRBD1,TRBJ1-1
CASSPRAGAVTEQFF,TGTGCCAGCAGCCCTCGGGCGGGGGCAGTCACTGAGCAGTTCTTC,-,TRBV7-7,-,TRBJ2-1
CASSQDKTSNQPQHF,TGCGCCAGCAGCCAAGATAAGACTAGCAATCAGCCCCAGCATTTT,-,TRBV4-1,-,TRBJ1-5
CASSLGGEQYF,TGTGCCAGCAGCTTGGGAGGCGAGCAGTACTTC,-,TRBV5-6,-,TRBJ2-7
CASSPEVRSHKQYF,TGTGCCAGCAGCCCCGAGGTCAGGAGCCACAAGCAGTACTTC,-,TRBV7-6,-,TRBJ2-7
CASSSIFTEAFF,TGTGCCAGCAGCTCGATATTCACTGAAGCTTTCTTT,-,TRBV13,-,TRBJ1-1
CATSRGAGNEKLFF,TGTGCCACCAGCAGGGGGGCAGGTAATGAAAAACTGTTTTTT,-,TRBV15,-,TRBJ1-4
CASSPWARTYGETQYF,TGTGCCAGCAGCCCCTGGGCTCGGACTTATGGCGAGACCCAGTACTTC,-,TRBV2,-,TRBJ2-5
CASSLSWDTLSYEQYF,TGTGCCAGCAGTTTATCTTGGGACACCCTCTCCTACGAGCAGTACTTC,few,TRBV27,-,TRBJ2-7
CASSQDWGQGDEQFF,TGCGCCAGCAGCCAAGATTGGGGACAGGGGGATGAGCAGTTCTTC,-,TRBV4-1,TRBD1,TRBJ2-1
CASSLDRDLGYGYTF,TGTGCCAGCAGTTTGGACAGGGATCTAGGCTATGGCTACACCTTC,few,TRBV28,TRBD1,TRBJ1-2
CASSRTSGSYNEQFF,TGTGCCAGCAGTCGAACTAGCGGGAGTTACAATGAGCAGTTCTTC,-,TRBV27,TRBD2,TRBJ2-1
CASSRLATYNEQFF,TGTGCCAGTAGTCGTCTGGCGACGTACAATGAGCAGTTCTTC,-,TRBV19,-,TRBJ2-1
CASGLGQGETNTEAFF,TGTGCCAGCGGATTAGGACAGGGAGAAACAAACACTGAAGCTTTCTTT,-,TRBV27,TRBD1,TRBJ1-1
CASRPTGDGADTQYF,TGTGCCAGCAGGCCCACAGGGGATGGGGCAGATACGCAGTATTTT,-,TRBV2,TRBD1,TRBJ2-3
CASSDGVNTEAFF,TGCGCCAGCAGTGACGGGGTGAACACTGAAGCTTTCTTT,-,TRBV10-2,-,TRBJ1-1
CASSLTPWQGFYEQYF,TGTGCCAGCAGCTTGACCCCGTGGCAGGGGTTCTACGAGCAGTACTTC,-,TRBV7-2,-,TRBJ2-7
CASSGDTQETQYF,TGTGCCAGCAGTGGGGACACCCAGGAGACCCAGTACTTC,-,TRBV27,-,TRBJ2-5
CASSEGAGTYNEQFF,TGTGCCAGCAGTGAGGGGGCAGGCACCTACAATGAGCAGTTCTTC,-,TRBV2,-,TRBJ2-1
CASRLAGHNEQFF,TGCGCCAGCAGGCTAGCGGGCCACAATGAGCAGTTCTTC,-,TRBV4-3,TRBD2,TRBJ2-1
CASRIPPARRGLGDEKLFF,TGTGCCAGCAGAATCCCCCCGGCCAGGAGAGGCCTCGGTGATGAAAAACTGTTTTTT,-,TRBV27,-,TRBJ1-4
CASRDQGGSGTEAFF,TGTGCCAGCAGGGACCAAGGGGGCTCGGGGACTGAAGCTTTCTTT,-,TRBV5-6,TRBD1,TRBJ1-1
CASSSNSGTYNEQFF,TGTGCCAGCAGTTCGAATAGCGGGACCTACAATGAGCAGTTCTTC,-,TRBV6-5,TRBD2,TRBJ2-1
CASSTGTAFGYTF,TGTGCCAGCAGTACCGGGACGGCCTTTGGCTACACCTTC,-,TRBV28,-,TRBJ1-2
CASSYPMGTNEKLFF,TGTGCCAGCAGTTACCCGATGGGCACTAATGAAAAACTGTTTTTT,-,TRBV28,-,TRBJ1-4
CASSLGLLSYEQYF,TGTGCCAGCAGTTTGGGACTGCTCTCCTACGAGCAGTACTTC,-,TRBV6-5,-,TRBJ2-7
CASSQGTGATGNTIYF,TGCGCCAGCAGCCAAGGGACAGGGGCAACTGGAAACACCATATATTTT,-,TRBV4-3,TRBD1,TRBJ1-3